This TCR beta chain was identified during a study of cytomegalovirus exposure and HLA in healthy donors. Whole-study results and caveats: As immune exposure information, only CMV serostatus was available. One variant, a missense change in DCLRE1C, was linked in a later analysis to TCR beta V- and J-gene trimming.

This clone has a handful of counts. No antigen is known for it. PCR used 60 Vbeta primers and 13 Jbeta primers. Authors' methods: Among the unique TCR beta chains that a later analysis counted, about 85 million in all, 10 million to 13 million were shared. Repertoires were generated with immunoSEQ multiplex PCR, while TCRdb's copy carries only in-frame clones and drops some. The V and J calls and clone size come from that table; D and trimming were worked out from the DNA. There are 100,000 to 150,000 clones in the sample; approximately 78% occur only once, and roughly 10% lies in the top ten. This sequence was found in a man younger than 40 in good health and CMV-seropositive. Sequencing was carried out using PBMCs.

DNA of the CDR3: TGCGCCAGCAGCCAAGGACAGGGATCTTACGAGCAGTACTTC. Encoded protein: CASSQGQGSYEQYF. This chain uses TRBV4-1 with TRBJ2-7; 7 nucleotides align to TRBD1. Germline V gene data show CDR1 as MGHRA and CDR2 as YSYEKL. This CDR3 region has 14 residues. V shed 1 base, J shed 4 bases, and the junction held 4 bases outside the gene matches.